A selection of T cell receptor beta chains follows, all from one sample in a study of post-analysis software for immune sequencing data. From the PCR reads, TCRdb called clonotypes with MiXCR, one entry per CDR3 protein. The sample holds about 540,000 distinct CDR3 sequences, about a third seen once. Sequencing was carried out using blood. The receptors stem from a girl younger than 18 with multiple sclerosis. The CDR3 runs from the conserved cysteine through the conserved F or W. The D gene is left open where the match is weak. Clone size is given for some rows only: seen once, a few or many times, or a class if the clone is expanded.

D: NA; J: TRBJ1-4; V: TRBV7-9; size: NA; DNA: TGTGCCAGCAGCGCCAGCCTGGGTGATGAAAAACTGTTTTTT; CDR3: CASSASLGDEKLFF
D: TRBD1; J: TRBJ2-5; V: TRBV7-9; size: few; DNA: TGTGCCAGCAGCCCCCCACCGGGACAGGGAAGGGAGACCCAGTACTTC; CDR3: CASSPPPGQGRETQYF
D: NA; J: TRBJ2-1; V: TRBV29-1; size: NA; DNA: TGCAGCGTTGATGGGGGCAGGGGGGGAGGATATGAGCAGTTCTTC; CDR3: CSVDGGRGGGYEQFF
D: NA; J: TRBJ1-4; V: TRBV10-3; size: few; DNA: TGTGCCATCAGTGCAACGACAGGAACTGCAACTAATGAAAAACTGTTTTTT; CDR3: CAISATTGTATNEKLFF
D: NA; J: TRBJ1-1; V: TRBV5-6; size: NA; DNA: TGTGCCAGCAGCTTCAGGCAGGCGAACACTGAAGCTTTCTTT; CDR3: CASSFRQANTEAFF
D: NA; J: TRBJ2-5; V: TRBV6-1; size: few; DNA: TGTGCCAGCCTGGGAGAGACCCAGTACTTC; CDR3: CASLGETQYF
D: NA; J: TRBJ2-3; V: TRBV20-1; size: few; DNA: TGCAGTGCCCAATCGAGGACCCGGAGCACAGATACGCAGTATTTT; CDR3: CSAQSRTRSTDTQYF
D: NA; J: TRBJ1-1; V: TRBV20-1; size: NA; DNA: TGCAGCCGTGGAAGAGGAATTTCCACTGAAGCTTTCTTT; CDR3: CSRGRGISTEAFF
D: NA; J: TRBJ2-1; V: TRBV5-1; size: NA; DNA: TGCGCCAGCAGAAAGCTTGTGGTAGTGTCGTACTCCCAGGATAGGGGCAATGAGCAGTTCTTC; CDR3: CASRKLVVVSYSQDRGNEQFF
D: TRBD1; J: TRBJ1-5; V: TRBV27; size: NA; DNA: TGTGCCAGCAGACCAATTGGACAGGGAAATCAGCCCCAGCATTTT; CDR3: CASRPIGQGNQPQHF
D: NA; J: TRBJ1-1; V: TRBV12-3/TRBV12-4; size: once; DNA: TGTGCCAGCAGTCCCGATTCCCAGGGTAAAACTGAAGCTTTCTTT; CDR3: CASSPDSQGKTEAFF
D: NA; J: TRBJ1-1; V: TRBV12-3/TRBV12-4; size: NA; DNA: TGTGCCAGCAGAGACCAGGGGAGAGCTGAAGCTTTCTTT; CDR3: CASRDQGRAEAFF
D: NA; J: TRBJ1-5; V: TRBV18; size: NA; DNA: TGTGCCAGCTCGCTCAATCAGGGGCGCTATAGCAATCAGCCCCAGCATTTT; CDR3: CASSLNQGRYSNQPQHF
D: NA; J: TRBJ2-7; V: TRBV29-1; size: few; DNA: TGCAGCGTCCGGGACCTCAGCGAGCAGTACTTC; CDR3: CSVRDLSEQYF
D: TRBD2; J: TRBJ2-1; V: TRBV7-2; size: NA; DNA: TGTGCCAGCGGGTGGCTAGCGGGGGGGGAGCAGTTCTTC; CDR3: CASGWLAGGEQFF
D: NA; J: TRBJ2-1; V: TRBV28; size: once; DNA: TGTGCCAGCAGTTCCCTCCCGTTTGCGGGGGCGTACAATGAGCAGTTCTTC; CDR3: CASSSLPFAGAYNEQFF
D: TRBD1; J: TRBJ2-7; V: TRBV20-1; size: NA; DNA: TGCAGTGCCGATACAGGGGGTACCGAGCAGTACTTC; CDR3: CSADTGGTEQYF
D: NA; J: TRBJ1-1; V: TRBV5-5; size: many; DNA: TGTGCCAGCAGCACCGGGACGAACACTGAAGCTTTCTTT; CDR3: CASSTGTNTEAFF
D: TRBD1; J: TRBJ1-4; V: TRBV20-1; size: NA; DNA: TGCAGTGCTAGGAAACCAGGGACAGAGGAAGAAAAACTGTTTTTT; CDR3: CSARKPGTEEEKLFF
D: TRBD2; J: TRBJ2-1; V: TRBV6-6; size: NA; DNA: TGTGCCAGCAGTTACGAGCGGGGGAGAAATGAGCAGTTCTTC; CDR3: CASSYERGRNEQFF
D: NA; J: TRBJ2-6; V: TRBV20-1; size: NA; DNA: TGCAGTGCTAGAGATCTCCAGGCGCACTCTGGGGCCAACGTCCTGACTTTC; CDR3: CSARDLQAHSGANVLTF
D: TRBD2; J: TRBJ2-3; V: TRBV24-1; size: NA; DNA: TGTGCCACCAGTGACCCGCTAGCGGTCACAGATACGCAGTATTTT; CDR3: CATSDPLAVTDTQYF
D: TRBD1; J: TRBJ2-7; V: TRBV28; size: many; DNA: TGTGCCAGCGGGACAGGCTCCTACGAGCAGTACTTC; CDR3: CASGTGSYEQYF
D: TRBD2; J: TRBJ2-5; V: TRBV7-3; size: many; DNA: TGTGCCAGCAGCCCAGGATTGGGACTAGCGGGGGCCCAAGAGACCCAGTACTTC; CDR3: CASSPGLGLAGAQETQYF
D: NA; J: TRBJ1-1; V: TRBV6-5; size: NA; DNA: TGTGCCAGCAGTAACAACAGGGAAACTGAAGCTTTCTTT; CDR3: CASSNNRETEAFF
D: NA; J: TRBJ2-7; V: TRBV2; size: few; DNA: TGTGCCAGCAGTGACCAGGGATTCAACGAGCAGTACTTC; CDR3: CASSDQGFNEQYF
D: TRBD1; J: TRBJ1-4; V: TRBV15; size: NA; DNA: TGTGCCACCAGCAGAGTAGACAGGGGGAATGAAAAACTGTTTTTT; CDR3: CATSRVDRGNEKLFF
D: NA; J: TRBJ1-2; V: TRBV20-1; size: NA; DNA: TGCAGTGCTAGAGATCTGGAGAGGCCCCCGGATGGCTACACCTTC; CDR3: CSARDLERPPDGYTF
D: TRBD1; J: TRBJ2-7; V: TRBV5-1; size: once; DNA: TGCGCCAGCAGCTTGGGGACAGGGATAACCTACGAGCAGTACTTC; CDR3: CASSLGTGITYEQYF
D: NA; J: TRBJ1-2; V: TRBV5-6; size: few; DNA: TGTGCCAGCAGCCTTACAGGGATCAACTATGGCTACACCTTC; CDR3: CASSLTGINYGYTF
D: TRBD2; J: TRBJ2-3; V: TRBV29-1; size: few; DNA: TGCAGCACTGGATGGACTAGTACGCAGTATTTT; CDR3: CSTGWTSTQYF
D: NA; J: TRBJ1-2; V: TRBV20-1; size: NA; DNA: TGCGGTGCTAGCCAGCCGGGAAGACTTTCCGATGGCTACACCTTC; CDR3: CGASQPGRLSDGYTF
D: TRBD1; J: TRBJ1-6; V: TRBV5-1; size: few; DNA: TGCGCCAGCAGCAAGACAGGGGGCCATAGCTCCTATAATTCACCCCTCCACTTT; CDR3: CASSKTGGHSSYNSPLHF
D: TRBD2; J: TRBJ2-6; V: TRBV5-1; size: few; DNA: TGCGCCAGCAGGCCCTTTGGGGGGGGATCTTCTGGGGCCAACGTCCTGACTTTC; CDR3: CASRPFGGGSSGANVLTF
D: NA; J: TRBJ2-3; V: TRBV25-1; size: NA; DNA: TGTGCCAGCAGTAGGCAGGCTGCTAGCACAGATACGCAGTATTTT; CDR3: CASSRQAASTDTQYF
D: TRBD2; J: TRBJ2-5; V: TRBV29-1; size: NA; DNA: TGCAGCGTTGAATCGCAGCGGGGCCCTGGGACCCAGTACTTC; CDR3: CSVESQRGPGTQYF
D: TRBD2; J: TRBJ2-7; V: TRBV7-2; size: once; DNA: TGTGCCAGCAGCTTAAGCGGGGTGGCCTTAGGTTACGAGCAGTACTTC; CDR3: CASSLSGVALGYEQYF
D: NA; J: TRBJ2-1; V: TRBV24-1; size: NA; DNA: TGTGCCACCGAGGGAGTTAGCGATGAGCAGTTCTTC; CDR3: CATEGVSDEQFF
D: NA; J: TRBJ2-4; V: TRBV20-1; size: NA; DNA: TGCAGTGCTACCCTCGCGAAGCAGTACTTC; CDR3: CSATLAKQYF
D: NA; J: TRBJ2-5; V: TRBV5-1; size: few; DNA: TGCGCCAGCAGGCCGGCACAGGGAATCCAAGAGACCCAGTACTTC; CDR3: CASRPAQGIQETQYF
D: TRBD1; J: TRBJ2-5; V: TRBV12-5; size: few; DNA: TGTGCTAGTGGTTTGCCCCCCGGGACAGGGGCTTACCAAGAGACCCAGTACTTC; CDR3: CASGLPPGTGAYQETQYF
D: NA; J: TRBJ1-2; V: TRBV27; size: NA; DNA: TGTGCCAGCAGTTCTGCAGGGCGATATGGCTACACCTTC; CDR3: CASSSAGRYGYTF
D: NA; J: TRBJ2-5; V: TRBV29-1; size: NA; DNA: TGCAGCGTTGAAGGACAACACCAAGAGACCCAGTACTTC; CDR3: CSVEGQHQETQYF
D: TRBD2; J: TRBJ2-1; V: TRBV29-1; size: NA; DNA: TGCAGCGTTGGGGCCGCGGGGGGTGAGCAGTTCTTC; CDR3: CSVGAAGGEQFF
D: NA; J: TRBJ2-7; V: TRBV20-1; size: NA; DNA: TGCAGTGCTAGAAATCTAAACGGGCCCTACGAGCAGTACTTC; CDR3: CSARNLNGPYEQYF